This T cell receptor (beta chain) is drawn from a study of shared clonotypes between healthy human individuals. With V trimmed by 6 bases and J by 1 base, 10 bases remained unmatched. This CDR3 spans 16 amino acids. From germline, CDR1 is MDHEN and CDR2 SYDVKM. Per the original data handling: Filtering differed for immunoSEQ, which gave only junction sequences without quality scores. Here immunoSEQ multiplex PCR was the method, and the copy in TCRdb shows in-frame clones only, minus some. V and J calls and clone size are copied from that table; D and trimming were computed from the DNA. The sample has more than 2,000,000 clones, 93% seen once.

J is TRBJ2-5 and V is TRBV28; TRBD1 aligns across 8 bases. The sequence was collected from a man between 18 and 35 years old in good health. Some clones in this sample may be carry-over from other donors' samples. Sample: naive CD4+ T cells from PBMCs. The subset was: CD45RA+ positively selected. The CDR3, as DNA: TGTGCCAGCAGAAACAGGGGGACAAAGGCCCAAGAGACCCAGTACTTC. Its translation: CASRNRGTKAQETQYF.